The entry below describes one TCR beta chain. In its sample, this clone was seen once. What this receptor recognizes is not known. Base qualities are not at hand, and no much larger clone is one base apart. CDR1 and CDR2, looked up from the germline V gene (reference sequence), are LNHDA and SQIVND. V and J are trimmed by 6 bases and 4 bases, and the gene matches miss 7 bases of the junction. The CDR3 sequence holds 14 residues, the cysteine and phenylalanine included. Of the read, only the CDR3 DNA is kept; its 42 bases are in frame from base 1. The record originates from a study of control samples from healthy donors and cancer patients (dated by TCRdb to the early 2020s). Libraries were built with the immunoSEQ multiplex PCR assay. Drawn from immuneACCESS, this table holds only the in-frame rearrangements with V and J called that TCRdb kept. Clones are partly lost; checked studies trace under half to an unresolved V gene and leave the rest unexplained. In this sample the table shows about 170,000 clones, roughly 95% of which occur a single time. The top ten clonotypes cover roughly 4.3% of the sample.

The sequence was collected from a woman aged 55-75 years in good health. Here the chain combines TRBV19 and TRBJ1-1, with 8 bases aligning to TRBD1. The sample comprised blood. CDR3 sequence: CASRDRDGGTEAFF. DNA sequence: TGTGCCAGTAGGGACAGGGATGGGGGCACTGAAGCTTTCTTT. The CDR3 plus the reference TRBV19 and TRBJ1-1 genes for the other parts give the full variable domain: DGGITQSPKYLFRKEGQNVTLSCEQNLNHDAMYWYRQDPGQGLRLIYYSQIVNDFQKGDIAEGYSVSREKKESFPLTVTSAQKNPTAFYLCASRDRDGGTEAFFGQGTRLTVV.